The 28 T cell receptor beta chains in this list originate from one sample, sequenced in a study of metastatic and nonmetastatic thyroid tumors. Treatment of any kind had been given to no patient before thyroid surgery. TCRdb re-called clones via MiXCR from the PCR reads. This sample yields some 18,000 clones, of which 34% are seen a single time; about 9.1% belongs to the top ten. Sequencing input: tumor tissue. The receptors here all came from a male donor with papillary thyroid cancer or a benign thyroid nodule (not recorded which). Some clones in this sample may be carry-over from other donors' samples.

V usage is TRBV4-1 and J usage is TRBJ2-7, with D unclear. V was clipped by 4 bases and J by 6 bases, with 16 bases between them. The CDR3 contains 14 residues. Germline V CDR1 and CDR2: MGHRA, YSYEKL. The CDR3 sequence: CASSRQGSWGEQYF. The DNA of the CDR3 is TGCGCCAGCAGCCGTCAAGGGTCTTGGGGCGAGCAGTACTTC.

The chain combines TRBV6-1 with TRBJ2-7; 8 nucleotides match TRBD1. Per the germline V gene, CDR1 is MNHNS and CDR2 is SASEGT. V lost 5 bases and J lost 0; bases outside the gene matches: 9. The CDR3 consists of 16 residues. In DNA, the CDR3 is TGTGCCAGCAGTTCCCACGACAGGGGCGACTCCTACGAGCAGTACTTC. Its protein product is CASSSHDRGDSYEQYF.

This clone showed up just a few times. A much larger clone sits a single nucleotide away, making a read error possible. The CDR3 does not close with the conserved phenylalanine or tryptophan, likely indicating a read error. The chain couples TRBV27 to TRBJ1-2; 7 bases line up with TRBD1. Germline CDR1 and CDR2: MNHEY and SMNVEV (reference sequence). CDR3 length: 14 amino acids. The CDR3 sequence is CSSRRDRANYGYTS. Here the CDR3 DNA reads TGTTCCAGCAGAAGGGACAGAGCTAACTATGGCTACACCTCC.

V usage is TRBV18 and J usage is TRBJ2-2, with no clear D. V lost 2 bases and J lost 0, with 7 bases in between. This CDR3 has 15 residues. Germline V CDR1 and CDR2: KGHSH, LQKENI. The CDR3, as DNA: TGTGCCAGCTCACCATCCAGGTCGAACACCGGGGAGCTGTTTTTT. Its protein is CASSPSRSNTGELFF.

In this sample, this clone turned up many times. V gene TRBV28 combines with J gene TRBJ1-2, with D hard to call. The CDR3 spans 12 residues. The V end lost 2 bases, the J end lost 4 bases, and 5 bases lay between the germline ends. Germline assignment: CDR1 MDHEN and CDR2 SYDVKM. CDR3 in amino acids: CASSLRSYGYTF. CDR3 nucleotide sequence: TGTGCCAGCAGTTTAAGAAGCTATGGCTACACCTTC.

This clone was observed many times. The chain carries TRBV30 and TRBJ2-1; 8 nucleotides align to TRBD2. Losses at the gene ends were 4 bases for V and 7 bases for J; bases not matched to a gene: 6. The CDR3 extends over 13 amino acids. Looked up from germline, CDR1 is GTSNPN and CDR2 is SVGIG (reference sequence). CDR3 DNA: TGTGCCTGGACTAGCGGGCCGGAGAATGAGCAGTTCTTC. Protein: CAWTSGPENEQFF.

The genes are TRBV11-2 and TRBJ2-3; the match to TRBD1 covers 10 bases. The CDR3 has 15 amino acids. Germline CDR1 SGHAT, CDR2 FQNNGV. Germline trimming cut 5 bases from V and 4 bases from J; bases unmatched to any gene: 6. CDR3 amino acids: CASSSRTGGADTQYF. In DNA form, the CDR3 reads TGTGCCAGCAGCAGCCGGACAGGGGGAGCAGATACGCAGTATTTT.

This clone appeared a single time. Its ends do not fully match the called genes, so a read error is possible. The genes are TRBV9 and TRBJ2-2; D not resolved. CDR3 length: 14 amino acids. Germline-derived CDR1 and CDR2 are SGDLS and YYNGEE. CDR3 DNA: TGTGCCAGCAGCTCTCAGTGGGTCACCTGGGAGCTGTTTTTT. Protein sequence: CASSSQWVTWELFF. The whole variable domain, remainder taken from reference TRBV9 and TRBJ2-2, is DSGVTQTPKHLITATGQRVTLRCSPRSGDLSVYWYQQSLDQGLQFLIQYYNGEERAKGNILERFSAQQFPDLHSELNLSSLELGDSALYFCASSSQWVTWELFFGEGSRLTVL.

In this sample, this clone is medium-sized. The genes are TRBV6-1 and TRBJ2-7; a weak D match, TRBD2 (6 bases). Trimming took off 5 bases at V and 4 bases at J, with 18 bases between the two ends. CDR1 MNHNS and CDR2 SASEGT come from the germline V gene. The CDR3 has 15 amino acids. The DNA for the CDR3 is TGTGCCAGCAGTTGGGTGCGGGGCCGGGGGTACGAGCAGTACTTC. Its translation is CASSWVRGRGYEQYF.

The rearrangement links TRBV27 to TRBJ2-3, with D perhaps matching TRBD1 or TRBD2 (5 bases each). The germline gives CDR1 MNHEY, CDR2 SMNVEV (reference sequence). The CDR3 is 14 amino acids. Deletions cut 9 bases from V and 7 bases from J, with 20 bases between. The chain's CDR3 is CASKRGLGSHTQYF. The CDR3 nucleotides read TGTGCCAGTAAACGGGGCCTGGGGTCACATACGCAGTATTTT.

The chain carries TRBV10-3 and TRBJ2-7, with 7 bases matching TRBD2. CDR1 ENHRY and CDR2 SYGVKD come from the germline V gene. The CDR3 runs to 12 residues. The ends lost 10 bases at V and 1 base at J; junction bases unmatched: 4. DNA for the CDR3: TGTGCCACGGGACTACCATCCTACGAGCAGTACTTC. It encodes CATGLPSYEQYF.

V usage is TRBV12-3 or TRBV12-4 and J usage is TRBJ1-6, with D perhaps matching TRBD1 (5 bases). V lost 5 bases to trimming and J lost 9 bases, with 17 bases between them. The CDR3 runs to 15 residues. CDR3 coding DNA: TGTGCCAGCAGTGCCCAAGGAGGGGATCCTTCACCCCTCCACTTT. Protein product: CASSAQGGDPSPLHF.

The chain uses TRBV4-1 and TRBJ2-7; D remains ambiguous. Trimming pared 1 base from V and 2 bases from J, leaving 12 bases between. This CDR3 has 15 residues. Germline V gives CDR1 MGHRA, CDR2 YSYEKL. The CDR3 region has the DNA TGCGCCAGCAGCCAAGCTTACGCAGGTCCCTACGAGCAGTACTTC. Residues: CASSQAYAGPYEQYF.

This clone was detected ten times or more. J is TRBJ1-4 and V is TRBV28; 11 nucleotides line up with TRBD1. Germline-derived CDR1 and CDR2 are MDHEN and SYDVKM. The V gene end was trimmed by 4 bases and the J gene end by 3 bases; junction bases not matched to a gene: 4. CDR3 size: 16 residues. CDR3 in amino acids: CASSSWDRGANEKLFF. CDR3 sequence (DNA): TGTGCCAGCAGTTCTTGGGACAGGGGGGCTAATGAAAAACTGTTTTTT.

The CDR3 reads CASSTTVLNTGELFF. The CDR3 region has the DNA TGTGCCAGTAGCACGACTGTACTGAACACCGGGGAGCTGTTTTTT. V usage is TRBV19 and J usage is TRBJ2-2; D gene uncertain. CDR3 length equals 15 residues. The V gene's germline CDR1 is LNHDA and CDR2 SQIVND (reference sequence). The V end was cut by 6 bases, the J end by 1 base, with 12 bases between.

V gene TRBV4-2 combines with J gene TRBJ2-3, with TRBD2 identical over 7 bases. The trim removed 2 bases at V and 2 bases at J, leaving 7 bases unmatched. The CDR3 covers 16 residues. Germline V gives CDR1 LGHNA, CDR2 YNFKEQ. CDR3 in DNA: TGTGCCAGCAGCCAATATCCGCGGGGGAACACAGATACGCAGTATTTT. As protein: CASSQYPRGNTDTQYF.

A note on this clone: Being one base from a much bigger clone, this may be a read error. The sample holds other DNA sequences that translate to the same CDR3. V and J are TRBV12-3 or TRBV12-4 and TRBJ1-4; D is unresolved. V was cut by 7 bases and J by 16 bases, with 13 bases left in between. The CDR3 contains 10 residues. CDR3 residues: CASTPGTSFF. The CDR3 DNA reads TGTGCCAGCACCCCCGGTACTTCGTTTTTT.

The CDR3: CASIPDGRRAFF. The CDR3 DNA reads as TGTGCCAGCATCCCAGACGGACGGCGGGCTTTCTTT. The chain uses TRBV6-1 and TRBJ1-1; D ambiguous. There are 12 residues in the CDR3. Trimming stripped 7 bases from V and 11 bases from J, with 17 bases between. Looked up from germline, CDR1 is MNHNS and CDR2 is SASEGT.

This clone was recorded many times. The rearrangement joins TRBV3-1 to TRBJ2-5; the match to TRBD2 covers 8 bases. The CDR3 is made up of 15 amino acids. Germline CDR1 reads LGHDT; CDR2 reads YNNKEL (reference sequence). V shed 5 bases and J 5 bases; nucleotides not matched to a gene: 10. CDR3 amino acids: CASSALTSEPETQYF. Written as DNA, the CDR3 is TGTGCCAGCAGCGCACTGACTAGCGAGCCTGAGACCCAGTACTTC.

CDR3 in amino acids: CASSGQEDNTGELFF. CDR3 bases: TGTGCCAGCAGTGGACAGGAAGACAACACCGGGGAGCTGTTTTTT. V is TRBV2 and J is TRBJ2-2; perhaps TRBD1 as D (6 bases). Trimming removed 4 bases from V and 2 bases from J, with 11 bases in between. CDR3 size: 15 residues. Germline V gene sequence: CDR1 SNHLY, CDR2 FYNNEI.

In this sample, this clone turned up many times. The chain uses TRBV20-1 and TRBJ1-1; possible D gene TRBD1, 5 bases. The CDR3 consists of 13 residues. Per germline, CDR1 DFQATT and CDR2 SNEGSKA (reference sequence). Trimming shortened V by 3 bases and J by 0 bases, and 8 bases separated the two germline ends. CDR3 nucleotide sequence: TGCAGTGCTAGCCGGGGGATGAACACTGAAGCTTTCTTT. Its translation is CSASRGMNTEAFF.

The chain combines TRBV4-1 with TRBJ2-1; D is perhaps TRBD2 (6 bases). CDR3 length: 14 amino acids. Germline-derived CDR1 and CDR2 are MGHRA and YSYEKL. Trimming pared 2 bases from V and 9 bases from J, leaving 14 bases between. CDR3 amino acids: CASSQWTTSSEQFF. CDR3 in DNA: TGCGCCAGCAGCCAATGGACTACCTCCAGTGAGCAGTTCTTC.

This clone was counted between two and nine times. Since a much larger clone is just one base distant, this may be a read error. The genes are TRBV15 and TRBJ1-1, with D unclear. CDR3 length equals 13 residues. CDR1 and CDR2 from the germline V gene are LNHNV and YYDKDF (reference sequence). CDR3 bases: TGTTCCACCAGCAGCGAATCTGCCACTGAAGCTTTCTTT. Its protein is CSTSSESATEAFF.

As concerns this clone: Sequence at one end of the junction differs from germline and may be a read error. V and J are TRBV29-1 and TRBJ2-3, with D perhaps TRBD2 (7 bases). Germline V lookup: CDR1 SQVTM, CDR2 ANQGSEA. The CDR3 is 13 amino acids. The CDR3 sequence is CSVEEGGAETQYF. CDR3 in DNA: TGCAGCGTTGAAGAGGGGGGGGCAGAGACGCAGTATTTT.

Many counts were recorded for this clone. The chain carries TRBV14 and TRBJ1-1; a possible D gene is TRBD1 (5 bases). In germline, CDR1 is SGHDN, CDR2 FVKESK. V lost 4 bases to trimming and J lost 0 bases, with 12 bases between them. The CDR3 contains 15 residues. The DNA for the CDR3 is TGTGCCAGCAGCCTTCGACAGAACATGAACACTGAAGCTTTCTTT. This translates into CASSLRQNMNTEAFF.

The rearrangement uses TRBV20-1 and TRBJ2-7; no firm D call. V was trimmed by 1 base and J by 2 bases, leaving 12 bases between them. CDR3 length equals 14 residues. The germline V gene encodes CDR1 DFQATT and CDR2 SNEGSKA (reference sequence). CDR3 bases: TGCAGTGCTAGAGCGGACCGTATAACCTACGAGCAGTACTTC. Protein sequence: CSARADRITYEQYF.

The chain employs TRBV20-1 and TRBJ1-2; D is undetermined. Trimming cost V 6 bases and J 3 bases, with 11 bases left between them. The CDR3 length is 12 residues. The V gene's germline CDR1 is DFQATT and CDR2 SNEGSKA (reference sequence). The CDR3: CSARPQDYGYTF. The CDR3 DNA is TGCAGTGCACGGCCGCAAGACTATGGCTACACCTTC.

The CDR3: CASSPQLGEQYF. The CDR3 nucleotides are TGTGCCAGCAGCCCTCAGCTAGGGGAGCAGTACTTC. The chain has TRBV6-1 and TRBJ2-7; D is uncertain. Germline CDR1 and CDR2: MNHNS and SASEGT. CDR3 size: 12 residues. V shed 6 bases and J shed 7 bases, with 13 bases lying between them.